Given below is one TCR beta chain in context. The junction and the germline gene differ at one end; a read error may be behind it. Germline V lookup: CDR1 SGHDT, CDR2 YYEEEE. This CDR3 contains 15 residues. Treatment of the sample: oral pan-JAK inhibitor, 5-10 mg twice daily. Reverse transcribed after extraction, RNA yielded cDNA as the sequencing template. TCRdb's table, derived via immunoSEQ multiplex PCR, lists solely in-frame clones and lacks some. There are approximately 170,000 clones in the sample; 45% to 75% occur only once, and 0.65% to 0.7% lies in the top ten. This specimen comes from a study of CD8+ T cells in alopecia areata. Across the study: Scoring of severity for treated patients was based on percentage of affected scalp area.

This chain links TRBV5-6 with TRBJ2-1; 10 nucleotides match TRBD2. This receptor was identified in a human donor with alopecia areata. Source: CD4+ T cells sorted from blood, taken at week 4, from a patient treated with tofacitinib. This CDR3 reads CASSLARTSGNEQFF. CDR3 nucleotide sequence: TGTGCCAGCAGTTTGGCACGGACTAGCGGAAATGAGCAGTTCTTC.